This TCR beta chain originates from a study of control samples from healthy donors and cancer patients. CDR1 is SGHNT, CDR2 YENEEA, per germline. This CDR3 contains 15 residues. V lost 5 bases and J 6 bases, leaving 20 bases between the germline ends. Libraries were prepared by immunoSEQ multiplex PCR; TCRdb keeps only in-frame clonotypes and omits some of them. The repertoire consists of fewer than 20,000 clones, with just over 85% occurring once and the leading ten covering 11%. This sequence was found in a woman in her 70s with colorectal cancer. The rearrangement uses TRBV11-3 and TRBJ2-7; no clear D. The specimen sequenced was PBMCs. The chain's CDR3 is CASSPLLARSGEQYF. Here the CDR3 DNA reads TGTGCCAGCAGCCCGCTCCTGGCGAGGTCGGGCGAGCAGTACTTC.